What follows is one TCR beta chain and its context. The antigen remains unidentified. The source of the sample is a study of cytomegalovirus exposure and HLA in healthy donors. Study results and limitations: DRB1 showed the most TCR associations and HLA-C the fewest in a later analysis, as rates varied by HLA locus. Despite most TCR sequences being rare, some public TCRs occurred in many donors.

This cohort consisted of healthy bone marrow donors. PCR involved 60 Vbeta and 13 Jbeta primers. The data were produced by immunoSEQ multiplex PCR, yet TCRdb's version contains in-frame clones alone and is incomplete. The sample has roughly 130,000 clones, about 80% seen once. The V gene lost 1 base and the J gene lost 1 base, with 11 bases spanning the gap. CDR3 length: 16 residues. Germline V lookup: CDR1 SGHVS, CDR2 FQNEAQ. Sequenced sample: PBMCs. This receptor was identified in a male donor in good health and CMV-seronegative. The rearrangement links TRBV7-8 to TRBJ1-5, with D tentatively TRBD1 (5 bases). The chain's CDR3 is CASSLGRAGSNQPQHF. The CDR3 DNA sequence: TGTGCCAGCAGCTTAGGTAGGGCAGGGAGCAATCAGCCCCAGCATTTT.